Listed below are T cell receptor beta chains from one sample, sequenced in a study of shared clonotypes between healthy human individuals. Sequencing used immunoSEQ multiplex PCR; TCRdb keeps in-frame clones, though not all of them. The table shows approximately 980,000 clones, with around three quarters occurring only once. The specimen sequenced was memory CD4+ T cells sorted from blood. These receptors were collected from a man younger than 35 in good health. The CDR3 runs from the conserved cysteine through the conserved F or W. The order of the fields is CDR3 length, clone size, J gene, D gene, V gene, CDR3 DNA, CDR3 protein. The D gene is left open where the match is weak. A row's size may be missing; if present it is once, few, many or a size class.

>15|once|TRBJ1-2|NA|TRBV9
TGTGCCAGCAGCGTAAAGGAGGGAACTAACTATGGCTACACCTTC
CASSVKEGTNYGYTF
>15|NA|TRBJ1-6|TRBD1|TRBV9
TGTGCCAGCAGCGCCTCTGACAGGGGGAATTCACCCCTCCACTTT
CASSASDRGNSPLHF
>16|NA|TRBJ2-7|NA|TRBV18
TGTGCCAGCTCACCACTGGGTCGGGGATCCCCGGGGGAGCAGTACTTC
CASSPLGRGSPGEQYF
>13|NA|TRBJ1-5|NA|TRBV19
TGTGCCAGTAGTCCCCAGGGGAATCAGCCCCAGCATTTT
CASSPQGNQPQHF
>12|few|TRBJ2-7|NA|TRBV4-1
TGCGCCAGCAGCCAAGACTTTTACGAGCAGTACTTC
CASSQDFYEQYF
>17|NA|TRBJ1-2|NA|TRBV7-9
TGTGCCAGCAGCTTAGGGGGGAGACCGATCGCTAACTATGGCTACACCTTC
CASSLGGRPIANYGYTF
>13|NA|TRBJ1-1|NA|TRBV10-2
TGCGCCAGCTCTAGGGCTAAGAACACTGAAGCTTTCTTT
CASSRAKNTEAFF
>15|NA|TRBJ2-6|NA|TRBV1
TGCACCAGCAGCCATAAGGGGTCTGGGGCCAACGTCCTGACTTTC
CTSSHKGSGANVLTF
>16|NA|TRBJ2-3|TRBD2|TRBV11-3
TGTGCCAGCAGCCCGGCTAGCGGGGCGAGCACAGATACGCAGTATTTT
CASSPASGASTDTQYF
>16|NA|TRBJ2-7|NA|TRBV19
TGTGCCAGTAGTACTCGTATAAGGGCTAAACCGAGCGGGCAGTACTTC
CASSTRIRAKPSGQYF
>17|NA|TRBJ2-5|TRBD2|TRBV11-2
TGTGCCAGCAGCTTAGGACTCACTAGCGGGAAACAAGAGACCCAGTACTTC
CASSLGLTSGKQETQYF
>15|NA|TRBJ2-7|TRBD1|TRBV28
TGTGCCAGCAGTTTTACTGGGACAGGTCTCTACGAGCAGTACTTC
CASSFTGTGLYEQYF
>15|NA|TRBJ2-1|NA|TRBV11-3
TGTGCCAGCAGCTTAGACTCATCCACCTACGCTGAGCAGTTCTTC
CASSLDSSTYAEQFF
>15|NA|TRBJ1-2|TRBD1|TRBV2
TGTGCCAGCATTCCACAGGGGGCGATTCCTTCTGGCTACACCTTC
CASIPQGAIPSGYTF
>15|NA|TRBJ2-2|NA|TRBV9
TGTGCCAGCAGCGTAGGACTAGGACACACCGGGGAGCTGTTTTTT
CASSVGLGHTGELFF
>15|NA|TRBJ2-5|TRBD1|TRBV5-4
TGTGCCAGCAGCGTTGCTGAGGGGGCTAGAGAGACCCAGTACTTC
CASSVAEGARETQYF
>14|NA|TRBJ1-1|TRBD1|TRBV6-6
TGTGCCAGCAGTACGACAGGGGGAAACACTGAAGCTTTCTTT
CASSTTGGNTEAFF
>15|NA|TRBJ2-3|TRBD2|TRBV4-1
TGCGCCAGCAGCTCGACTAGCGGAATCACAGATACGCAGTATTTT
CASSSTSGITDTQYF
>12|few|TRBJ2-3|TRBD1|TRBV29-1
TGCAGCCACAGGGGGCTGGCAGATACGCAGTATTTT
CSHRGLADTQYF
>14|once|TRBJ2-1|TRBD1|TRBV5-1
TGCGCCAGCAGCCCGATACAGGGGTCCAATGAGCAGTTCTTC
CASSPIQGSNEQFF
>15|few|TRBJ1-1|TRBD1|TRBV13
TGTGCCAGCAGCTCTGAGACAGGGGATATGACTGAAGCTTTCTTT
CASSSETGDMTEAFF
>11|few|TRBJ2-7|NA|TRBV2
TGTGCCAGCAGTGAAGAAGGGGAGCAGTACTTC
CASSEEGEQYF
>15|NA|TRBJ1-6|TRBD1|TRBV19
TGTGCCAGTACCGCCAGGGGACAGGGGGGTTCACCCCTCCACTTT
CASTARGQGGSPLHF
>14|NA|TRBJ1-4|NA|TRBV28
TGTGCCAGCAGTTTGGCGGGGGTCGGAGAAAAACTGTTTTTT
CASSLAGVGEKLFF
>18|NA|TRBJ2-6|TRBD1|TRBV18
TGTGCCAGCTCACCAGGCACAGGGGGCTTCTCTGGGGCCAACGTCCTGACTTTC
CASSPGTGGFSGANVLTF
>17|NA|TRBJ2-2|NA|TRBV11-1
TGTGCCAGCAGCTTAGGGGACTCCTCGAAAGGGACCGGGGAGCTGTTTTTT
CASSLGDSSKGTGELFF
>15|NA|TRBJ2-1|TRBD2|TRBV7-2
TGTGCCAGCAGCTTACTAGCGGGAGTTGGAAATGAGCAGTTCTTC
CASSLLAGVGNEQFF
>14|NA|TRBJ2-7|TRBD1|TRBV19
TGTGCCAGTAGTTTAGGGACAGGGAAATACGAGCAGTACTTC
CASSLGTGKYEQYF
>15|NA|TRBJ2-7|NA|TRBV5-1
TGCGCCAGCAGCTTGTCGGCACGGGCGGAGAACGAGCAGTACTTC
CASSLSARAENEQYF
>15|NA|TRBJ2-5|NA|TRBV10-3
TGTGCCATCAGTTCTTTCGAGCGCGAAAAAGAGACCCAGTACTTC
CAISSFEREKETQYF